This T cell receptor beta chain was profiled in a study of technical replicates of blood from several donors. Sequenced by immunoSEQ multiplex PCR; TCRdb stores in-frame clones only, minus some. The table records some 68,000 clones, roughly 92% of them present only once. The germline gives CDR1 LGHNA, CDR2 YSLEER. The CDR3 totals 21 residues. Trimming took off 4 bases at V and 2 bases at J, with 31 bases between the two ends. The chain recombines TRBV4-3 with TRBJ2-3; D may be TRBD1 (9 bases). Sequenced material: T cells isolated from PBMCs. The receptor was isolated from a human donor in good health. CDR3 sequence (DNA): TGCGCCAGCAGCCGAAATCAAGCCGGGACAGGGTTAGCGGGGAACACAGATACGCAGTATTTT. Translating it yields CASSRNQAGTGLAGNTDTQYF.